Listed below are T cell receptor beta chains from one sample, sequenced in a study of response to subunit inactivated influenza vaccine. TCRdb processed the RT-PCR reads anew with MiXCR; each CDR3 protein has one entry. The sample has 450,000 to 700,000 distinct CDR3 sequences; less than 15% are singletons. The sequences come from PBMCs from blood, collected 12 days after vaccination. The source of these receptors is a man aged 45-65 years who received an inactivated influenza vaccine. Each CDR3 is given with its conserved first and last residue. Each record gives: clone size, J gene, D gene, V gene, CDR3 protein, CDR3 DNA. The D gene is left open where the match is weak. The listing skips clone size in some rows; elsewhere it reads once, few, many or a size class.

size: NA
J: TRBJ2-3
D: NA
V: TRBV6-2/TRBV6-3
CDR3: CASESRSTDTQYF
DNA: TGTGCCAGCGAATCGAGGAGCACAGATACGCAGTATTTT

size: few
J: TRBJ2-1
D: NA
V: TRBV4-3
CDR3: CASSQDMPSRYNEQFF
DNA: TGCGCCAGCAGCCAAGATATGCCTAGCCGGTACAATGAGCAGTTCTTC

size: many
J: TRBJ2-5
D: NA
V: TRBV29-1
CDR3: CSVEQGPGQETQYF
DNA: TGCAGCGTTGAACAGGGTCCCGGGCAAGAGACCCAGTACTTC

size: few
J: TRBJ2-7
D: NA
V: TRBV10-3
CDR3: CAISFGQIRDEQYF
DNA: TGTGCCATCAGTTTTGGACAGATCCGAGACGAGCAGTACTTC

size: NA
J: TRBJ2-5
D: TRBD2
V: TRBV12-3/TRBV12-4
CDR3: CASRETSGSQTQYF
DNA: TGTGCCAGCAGGGAGACTAGCGGGAGTCAGACCCAGTACTTC

size: few
J: TRBJ2-5
D: NA
V: TRBV11-2
CDR3: CASSLVDMTQETQYF
DNA: TGTGCCAGCAGCTTAGTCGACATGACGCAAGAGACCCAGTACTTC

size: NA
J: TRBJ2-7
D: NA
V: TRBV20-1
CDR3: CSAQQGYYEQYF
DNA: TGCAGTGCTCAACAGGGATACTACGAGCAGTACTTC

size: NA
J: TRBJ2-2
D: NA
V: TRBV27
CDR3: CASSFRQLDTGELFF
DNA: TGTGCCAGCAGTTTCCGTCAACTGGACACCGGGGAGCTGTTTTTT

size: NA
J: TRBJ2-7
D: TRBD2
V: TRBV5-1
CDR3: CASSWGTSGSSYEQYF
DNA: TGCGCCAGCAGCTGGGGAACTAGCGGGAGTAGCTACGAGCAGTACTTC

size: few
J: TRBJ2-7
D: NA
V: TRBV5-1
CDR3: CASSLVGKPLPYEQYF
DNA: TGCGCCAGCAGCTTGGTTGGGAAACCTTTACCCTACGAGCAGTACTTC

size: few
J: TRBJ1-4
D: NA
V: TRBV2
CDR3: CASTVRRNNEKLFF
DNA: TGTGCCAGCACTGTCAGACGGAATAATGAAAAACTGTTTTTT

size: few
J: TRBJ1-1
D: NA
V: TRBV6-1
CDR3: CASRNLRRGLAANTEAFF
DNA: TGTGCCAGCAGAAACCTCCGCCGAGGGCTTGCGGCGAACACTGAAGCTTTCTTT